This entry features one T cell receptor beta chain sequence. The antigen remains undetermined. The data belong to a study of cytomegalovirus exposure and HLA in healthy donors. Unmatched junction bases numbered 9, after V lost 5 bases and J lost 5 bases. Germline V gene sequence: CDR1 MNHEY, CDR2 SVGAGI. This CDR3 is 15 amino acids long. Findings and limits, study-wide: Confirmation was obtained in vitro that three CMV-associated chains are specific for CMV antigens.

Clones were read by immunoSEQ multiplex PCR, and TCRdb kept only the in-frame ones, dropping some. The sample shows 150,000 to 200,000 clones, roughly 82% of them seen only once. The donors were in the roughly 130-subject validation cohort, distinct from the approximately 670-subject first cohort. The TCR sequence derives from a man aged 18 to 30 in good health and CMV-seropositive. The V and J genes are TRBV6-5 and TRBJ2-5; 9 positions agree with TRBD2. Sequencing used PBMCs. Here the CDR3 DNA reads TGTGCCAGCAGTACGGGGCGGGAGGGACGGGAGACCCAGTACTTC. Translated, it gives CASSTGREGRETQYF.